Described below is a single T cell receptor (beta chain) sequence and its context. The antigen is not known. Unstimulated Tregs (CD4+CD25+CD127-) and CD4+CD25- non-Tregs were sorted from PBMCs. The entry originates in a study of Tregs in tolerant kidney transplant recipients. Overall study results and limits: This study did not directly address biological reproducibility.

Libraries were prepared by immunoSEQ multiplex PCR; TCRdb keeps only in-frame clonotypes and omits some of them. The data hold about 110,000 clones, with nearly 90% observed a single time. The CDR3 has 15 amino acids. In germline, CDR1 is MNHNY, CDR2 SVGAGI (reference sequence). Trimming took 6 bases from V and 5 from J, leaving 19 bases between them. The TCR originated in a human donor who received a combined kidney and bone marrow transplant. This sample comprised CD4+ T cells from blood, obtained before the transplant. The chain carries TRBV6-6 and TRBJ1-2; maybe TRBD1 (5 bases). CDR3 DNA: TGTGCCAGCAGCTCCCCGGGACTCAGCTCGTATGGCTACACCTTC. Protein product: CASSSPGLSSYGYTF.